These 20 T cell receptor beta chains were all obtained from the same sample, sequenced in a study of cytomegalovirus exposure and HLA in healthy donors. Vbeta (60) and Jbeta (13) primers were used in the PCR. The repertoire was sequenced with immunoSEQ multiplex PCR; TCRdb's copy has only in-frame clones and lacks some. The sample includes 200,000 to 250,000 clones, more than 60% of them seen just once. The sample consisted of PBMCs. All receptors derive from a girl aged 2 to 10 in good health and CMV-seronegative.

This sequence joins TRBV2 and TRBJ2-7; D call uncertain. The V end lost 6 bases, the J end lost 0 bases, and 6 bases lay between the germline ends. Looked up from germline, CDR1 is SNHLY and CDR2 is FYNNEI. CDR3 length: 12 residues. The CDR3 is CASSPSSYEQYF. CDR3 nucleotides: TGTGCCAGCAGCCCCAGCTCCTACGAGCAGTACTTC.

This clone was counted a few times. V is TRBV6-1 and J is TRBJ1-2; tentative D call: TRBD1 (6 bases). Trimming removed 6 bases at V and 4 bases at J, with 21 bases between. This CDR3 has 16 amino acids. The germline V gene encodes CDR1 MNHNS and CDR2 SASEGT. The CDR3, as DNA: TGTGCCAGCAGAGAACCCTCCTGGACAGTCAGCTATGGCTACACCTTC. It specifies CASREPSWTVSYGYTF.

The chain couples TRBV30 to TRBJ2-3; possible D gene TRBD1, 6 bases. There are 12 residues in the CDR3. Germline CDR1 GTSNPN, CDR2 SVGIG (reference sequence). Trimming took off 4 bases at V and 14 bases at J, with 19 bases between the two ends. The CDR3 DNA follows: TGTGCCTGGAAGCTCCCCAGGGGTCGGTCGTATTTT. Amino acids: CAWKLPRGRSYF.

This sequence joins TRBV6-7 and TRBJ2-1; tentatively, D is TRBD2 (5 bases). TRBV6-7 is placed among ORFs of uncertain function. V was trimmed by 0 bases and J by 0 bases, leaving 9 bases between them. This CDR3 spans 16 amino acids. The CDR3 DNA follows: TGTGCCAGCAGTTACTCGGAGGTGAGCTCCTACAATGAGCAGTTCTTC. Translation: CASSYSEVSSYNEQFF.

The chain has TRBV6-1 and TRBJ2-2; D might be TRBD1 (5 bases). The CDR3 covers 14 residues. The V and J ends lost 5 bases and 5 bases respectively, with 12 bases between them. Germline CDR1 and CDR2: MNHNS and SASEGT. CDR3 bases: TGTGCCAGCAGTCGAACAGGTCAGACCGGGGAGCTGTTTTTT. As protein: CASSRTGQTGELFF.

J is TRBJ1-1 and V is TRBV7-9, with D possibly TRBD1 on 5 matching bases. V lost 4 bases, J lost 1 base, and 10 bases lay in between. CDR3 length: 14 residues. Germline CDR1 and CDR2: SEHNR and FQNEAQ (reference sequence). The CDR3 DNA reads as TGTGCCAGCAGCTCACCCGACAGGAACACTGAAGCTTTCTTT. This sequence encodes CASSSPDRNTEAFF.

The chain links TRBV19 to TRBJ1-5; 8 bases map to TRBD1. There are 15 residues in the CDR3. Germline loops: CDR1 LNHDA, CDR2 SQIVND (reference sequence). J lost 5 bases, V lost 3 bases, and 6 bases had no gene match. CDR3 DNA sequence: TGTGCCAGTAGTATCGGACAGGGACGGCATCAGCCCCAGCATTTT. Residues: CASSIGQGRHQPQHF.

There are a few counts of this clone. V is TRBV5-1 and J is TRBJ1-2, with 7 bases identical to TRBD1. With 0 bases clipped from V and 4 bases from J, the junction kept 6 bases outside the gene matches. The CDR3 spans 15 residues. The germline CDR1 and CDR2 sequences are SGHRS and YFSETQ. CDR3 nucleotide sequence: TGCGCCAGCAGCTTGGTAGGGGGCGCTTCCTATGGCTACACCTTC. This encodes CASSLVGGASYGYTF.

The chain couples TRBV5-1 to TRBJ1-1, with 11 bases fitting TRBD1. Trimming took 4 bases from V and 6 from J; bases not matched to a gene: 23. This CDR3 region has 20 residues. Germline V CDR1 and CDR2: SGHRS, YFSETQ. CDR3 protein: CASSPGTGGMTIAPRAEAFF. CDR3 in DNA: TGCGCCAGCAGCCCAGGGACAGGGGGGATGACGATAGCCCCTAGGGCTGAAGCTTTCTTT. Based on the CDR3 plus reference TRBV5-1 and TRBJ1-1, the full variable domain is KAGVTQTPRYLIKTRGQQVTLSCSPISGHRSVSWYQQTPGQGLQFLFEYFSETQRNKGNFPGRFSGRQFSNSRSEMNVSTLELGDSALYLCASSPGTGGMTIAPRAEAFFGQGTRLTVV.

The chain has TRBV25-1 and TRBJ2-2; D call uncertain. This CDR3 is built from 12 residues. The V and J ends lost 6 bases and 5 bases respectively, with 7 bases between them. Germline loops: CDR1 MGHDK, CDR2 SYGVNS. In DNA, the CDR3 is TGTGCCAGCAGAAGAGAGACCGGGGAGCTGTTTTTT. Protein: CASRRETGELFF.

The gene calls are TRBV2 and TRBJ1-1; the match to TRBD1 covers 10 bases. This CDR3 has 16 amino acids. V lost 6 bases to trimming and J lost 5 bases; unmatched junction nucleotides: 12. Germline CDR1 and CDR2: SNHLY and FYNNEI. CDR3: CASRLRRDRGRTEAFF. In DNA, the CDR3 is TGTGCCAGCAGACTCAGACGCGACAGGGGGCGTACTGAAGCTTTCTTT.

This chain links TRBV27 with TRBJ2-7, with D hard to call. Per the germline V gene, CDR1 is MNHEY and CDR2 is SMNVEV (reference sequence). CDR3 length: 13 residues. The V gene lost 2 bases and the J gene lost 4 bases, with 9 bases spanning the gap. The CDR3 bases are TGTGCCAGCAGTTTACAATACGCGTACGAGCAGTACTTC. This encodes CASSLQYAYEQYF.

The chain carries TRBV2 and TRBJ1-2; a weak D match, TRBD1 (6 bases). V lost 6 bases and J 4 bases, leaving 9 bases between the germline ends. CDR1 and CDR2 from the germline V gene are SNHLY and FYNNEI. The CDR3 spans 12 residues. In DNA, the CDR3 is TGTGCCAGCAGGGGGGGGGCCTATGGCTACACCTTC. It yields the protein CASRGGAYGYTF.

The J gene is TRBJ2-5, the V gene TRBV27; D gene uncertain. The end of the DNA fits TRBJ2-7 better, so the J call may be wrong. Germline CDR1 MNHEY, CDR2 SMNVEV (reference sequence). The CDR3 is 13 amino acids. In nucleotides, the CDR3 is TGTGCCAGCAGTGTTCAGGCCGCCTACGAGCAGTACTTC. Residues: CASSVQAAYEQYF.

This clone was recorded at least ten times. The chain employs TRBV12-2 and TRBJ2-3; the D call TRBD2 from the table was never checked on the DNA. TRBV12-2 constitutes a pseudogene. The CDR3 is 13 amino acids. As DNA, the CDR3 is TGTGCAAGTCGCTCGGCTAGTTCGGATACGCAGTATTTT. It specifies CASRSASSDTQYF.

This chain connects TRBV5-4 to TRBJ2-3, with TRBD2 identical over 7 bases. Germline trimming cut 4 bases from V and 5 bases from J; bases unmatched to any gene: 1. Germline V CDR1 and CDR2: SGHNT, YYREEE (reference sequence). The CDR3 length is 12 residues. The CDR3 coding sequence is TGTGCCAGCAGCCCGGGGGGAGATACGCAGTATTTT. Amino acid sequence: CASSPGGDTQYF.

The chain recombines TRBV7-9 with TRBJ2-2; D is undetermined. Trimming removed 3 bases at V and 2 bases at J, with 10 bases between. Germline V gene data show CDR1 as SEHNR and CDR2 as FQNEAQ (reference sequence). This CDR3 has 15 residues. The CDR3 is CASSLSTPNTGELFF. CDR3 coding DNA: TGTGCCAGCAGCTTGTCGACACCTAACACCGGGGAGCTGTTTTTT.

This sequence joins TRBV5-6 and TRBJ2-7; TRBD2 agrees at 15 bases. This CDR3 is built from 16 residues. Germline V gives CDR1 SGHDT, CDR2 YYEEEE. With V trimmed by 2 bases and J by 4 bases, 4 bases remained unmatched. DNA for the CDR3: TGTGCCAGCAGCTTTTTTGGACTAGCGGGGGGGTACGAGCAGTACTTC. Translated, it gives CASSFFGLAGGYEQYF. Complete variable domain (other parts from reference TRBV5-6 and TRBJ2-7): DAGVTQSPTHLIKTRGQQVTLRCSPKSGHDTVSWYQQALGQGPQFIFQYYEEEERQRGNFPDRFSGHQFPNYSSELNVNALLLGDSALYLCASSFFGLAGGYEQYFGPGTRLTVT.

There are a few counts of this clone. The chain is built from TRBV7-2 and TRBJ1-1; D remains unclear. Germline V gene sequence: CDR1 SGHTA, CDR2 FQGNSA. The V gene lost 1 base and the J gene lost 2 bases, with 11 bases spanning the gap. This CDR3 spans 15 amino acids. CDR3 sequence (DNA): TGTGCCAGCAGCTTAGTGTTCGGGTTAAACACTGAAGCTTTCTTT. This gives the protein CASSLVFGLNTEAFF.

The rearrangement uses TRBV6-5 and TRBJ2-7; D is perhaps TRBD2 (5 bases). The V gene's germline CDR1 is MNHEY and CDR2 SVGAGI. The V end lost 0 bases, the J end lost 5 bases, and 8 bases lay between the germline ends. The CDR3 length is 13 residues. CDR3 in amino acids: CASSYSGAHEQYF. As DNA, the CDR3 is TGTGCCAGCAGTTACTCGGGAGCCCACGAGCAGTACTTC.